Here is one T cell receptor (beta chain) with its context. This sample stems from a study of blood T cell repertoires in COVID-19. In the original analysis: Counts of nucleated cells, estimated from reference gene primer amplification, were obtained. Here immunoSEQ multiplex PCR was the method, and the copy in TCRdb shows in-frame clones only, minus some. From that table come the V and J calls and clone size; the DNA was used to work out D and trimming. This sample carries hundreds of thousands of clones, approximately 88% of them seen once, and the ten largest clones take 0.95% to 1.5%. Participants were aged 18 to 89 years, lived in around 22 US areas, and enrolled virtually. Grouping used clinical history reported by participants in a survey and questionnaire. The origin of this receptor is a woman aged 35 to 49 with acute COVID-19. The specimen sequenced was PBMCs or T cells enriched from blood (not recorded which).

The chain's CDR3 is CASSVSGKEAVEQFF. The DNA for the CDR3 is TGTGCCAGCAGCGTGTCGGGGAAAGAGGCGGTTGAGCAGTTCTTC. The chain recombines TRBV9 with TRBJ2-1; possibly TRBD2 for D (5 bases). Germline CDR1 SGDLS, CDR2 YYNGEE. CDR3 length: 15 residues. V was clipped by 2 bases and J by 9 bases, with 18 bases between them.